A selection of T cell receptor beta chains follows, all from one sample in a study of Tregs in tolerant kidney transplant recipients. The protocol was immunoSEQ multiplex PCR, while the TCRdb copy is restricted to in-frame clones and leaves out a portion. There are 60,000 or so clones in the sample; approximately 85% occur only once, and around 1.9% lies in the top ten. The starting material was Tregs from blood, obtained before the transplant. The receptor set was obtained from a human donor who received a combined kidney and bone marrow transplant. Both conserved end residues are part of each CDR3. Only part of the rows carry a size: once, few, many, or a class if the clone is expanded.

>TRBV27|NA|TRBJ2-7
CASCPGQQSYYEQYF
>TRBV19|once|TRBJ2-2
CASTSASAGKAGELFF
>TRBV29-1|few|TRBJ1-1
CCVEIEGAMNTEAFF
>TRBV7-2|NA|NA
CASSRLHYGPYEQYF
>TRBV14|NA|TRBJ2-7
CASSPRTAVYEQYF
>TRBV29-1|NA|TRBJ1-1
CSVTERNTEAFF
>TRBV7-8|NA|TRBJ1-6
CASSLGAEYSPLHF
>TRBV6-5|few|TRBJ2-1
CASSYPRGGNEQFF
>TRBV7-8|NA|TRBJ2-5
CASSLGRQGAETQYF
>TRBV6-6|once|TRBJ2-5
CASSYGRPVGGETQYF
>TRBV5-1|NA|TRBJ2-1
CASSLDLTYNEQFF
>TRBV15|few|TRBJ2-7
CATSAGNYEQYF
>TRBV5-1|NA|TRBJ1-1
CASSNRDRGNTEAFF
>TRBV5-1|NA|TRBJ1-1
CASSLGGRNTEAFF
>TRBV27|once|TRBJ1-5
CASSSLGRGNQPQHF
>TRBV28|NA|TRBJ2-7
CASSLYGQGLGYEQYF
>TRBV5-5|few|TRBJ2-3
CASSPAGLAGDTQYF
>TRBV5-4|once|TRBJ2-3
CASSLAGLVGTDTQYF
>TRBV10-2|NA|TRBJ2-5
CASSKREGETQYF
>TRBV28|NA|TRBJ2-3
CASSLQGGTQYF
>TRBV4-1|once|TRBJ1-1
CASSHFGGGATEAFF
>TRBV13|NA|TRBJ1-2
CASSSRDREIIGYGYTF
>TRBV7-9|once|TRBJ2-3
CASSLGGLTSTDTQYF
>TRBV28|NA|TRBJ2-3
CASSYSGTGDTQYF
>TRBV15|once|TRBJ2-1
CATSRDRASGRDEQFF
>TRBV11-2|once|TRBJ2-7
CASSLYGGSNEQYF
>TRBV27|NA|TRBJ1-1
CASSLSTVRLTEAFF
>TRBV11-2|NA|TRBJ2-3
CASSSEGASTDTQYF
>TRBV28|NA|TRBJ1-2
CASSLGGLRFLGYTF
>TRBV28|once|TRBJ2-7
CASSSSDRTTYEQYF
>TRBV7-2|NA|TRBJ1-1
CASSFKGQGSTEAFF
>TRBV7-2|NA|TRBJ2-7
CASSLDSAYEQYF
>TRBV6-1|few|TRBJ1-1
CASSEGPAGNSAFF
>TRBV18|NA|TRBJ1-6
CASSPGGQGLGNSPLHF
>TRBV7-2|NA|TRBJ2-7
CASRLGQGAREQYF
>TRBV2|NA|TRBJ1-5
CASSEFRTGGERHQPQHF
>TRBV7-2|NA|TRBJ1-6
CASSLGAEYSPLHF
>TRBV4-1|NA|NA
CASSLVASGFYEQYF
>TRBV11-2|NA|TRBJ2-6
CASSLVSGANVLTF
>TRBV7-2|NA|TRBJ1-1
CASSFQGITEAFF
>TRBV2|few|TRBJ2-1
CASSALLGGALGQFF
>TRBV27|few|TRBJ1-2
CASSLYAVTRLRRDYGYTF
>TRBV11-2|NA|TRBJ2-5
CASSLEDRVEAQYF
>TRBV28|NA|TRBJ2-7
CASRSDKYATSYEQYF
>TRBV6-5|NA|TRBJ1-5
CASRAGGGNQPQHF
>TRBV6-1|NA|TRBJ2-7
CASSDRGVEYF
>TRBV14|NA|TRBJ1-2
CASSQTGGTLNYGYTF
>TRBV4-3|few|TRBJ2-2
CASSQEGPPGELFF